This is a list of T cell receptor beta chains from one sample in a study of T cells after yellow fever vaccination. Each CDR3 protein is one row after TCRdb ran MiXCR on the 5' RACE reads. The repertoire consists of more than 95,000 distinct CDR3 sequences, with roughly 6.7% occurring once and the leading ten covering around 2.7%. Sequenced here: CD4+ T cells sorted from PBMCs, sampled roughly 10 days after the first yellow fever vaccination. The receptors originated from a man between 18 and 29 years old who received the YFV17D yellow fever vaccine. Each CDR3 is given with its conserved first and last residue.

j_call,v_call,cdr3_aa
TRBJ1-2,TRBV28,CASTLWGSGYTF
TRBJ1-1,TRBV5-1,CASSLVKGDTEAFF
TRBJ2-1,TRBV7-6,CASSPGTSGGAKFF
TRBJ2-1,TRBV20-1,CSAGRLAAYNEQFF
TRBJ2-2,TRBV7-8,CASSLELAGVARGELFF
TRBJ2-7,TRBV20-1,CSARAAAASYEQYF
TRBJ2-2,TRBV9,CASRGGRENTGELFF
TRBJ1-2,TRBV7-2,CASSFTSGRNYGYTF
TRBJ1-4,TRBV20-1,CSVSIGLSPEKLFF
TRBJ2-5,TRBV11-3,CASSLGQAQETQYF
TRBJ2-1,TRBV7-2,CASSMTSGPPGDEQFF
TRBJ2-1,TRBV5-1,CASSLLGGPDEQFF
TRBJ1-5,TRBV20-1,CSASSGVSNQPQHF
TRBJ1-6,TRBV5-1,CASSVDSNSPLHF
TRBJ1-5,TRBV4-1,CASSQDSIRRDRVGRSNQPQHF
TRBJ2-5,TRBV18,CASSPPGTSETQYF
TRBJ1-1,TRBV5-1,CASSLVLGGNTEAFF
TRBJ2-2,TRBV7-9,CASSLGAGGFTGELFF
TRBJ2-3,TRBV7-3,CASSLTHDTQYF
TRBJ2-1,TRBV7-2,CASSLRGQPQTYNEQFF
TRBJ2-3,TRBV20-1,CSARAVTRSTDTQYF
TRBJ2-3,TRBV5-1,CASSLSGGPTDTQYF
TRBJ2-2,TRBV5-1,CASRKQDTGELFF
TRBJ2-5,TRBV7-9,CASSLNLNQETQYF
TRBJ2-3,TRBV5-6,CASSLVGGHTDTQYF
TRBJ1-2,TRBV4-2,CASSQVGRGDGYTF
TRBJ1-3,TRBV5-1,CASSFEGNTIYF